The 24 T cell receptor beta chains below come from one sample, sequenced in a study of cytomegalovirus exposure and HLA in healthy donors. Clones were sequenced by immunoSEQ multiplex PCR, and TCRdb holds only the in-frame ones, with some missing. The sample lists some 340,000 clones, roughly 87% occurring once. Sequenced material: PBMCs. The origin of the receptors is a woman aged 30 to 39 in good health and CMV-seropositive.

The rearrangement uses TRBV14 and TRBJ2-7; D ambiguous. Germline CDR1 reads SGHDN; CDR2 reads FVKESK. Trimming took off 2 bases at V and 6 bases at J, with 11 bases between the two ends. The CDR3 extends over 13 amino acids. The CDR3 coding sequence is TGTGCCAGCAGCCAATTAGGAACGGGCGAGCAGTACTTC. As protein: CASSQLGTGEQYF.

This chain uses TRBV6-1 with TRBJ2-1; unclear D gene. V was shortened by 3 bases and J by 9 bases, with 6 bases between the two germline ends. The CDR3 extends over 11 amino acids. Germline V gene data show CDR1 as MNHNS and CDR2 as SASEGT. This CDR3 reads CASSDSFEQFF. The CDR3 region has the DNA TGTGCCAGCAGTGACAGCTTTGAGCAGTTCTTC.

The CDR3 protein is CASSYSRRGGRETQYF. The CDR3 region has the DNA TGTGCCAGCAGTTACTCGAGACGGGGGGGGCGAGAGACCCAGTACTTC. The chain employs TRBV6-6 and TRBJ2-5, with 8 bases that match TRBD2. The junction had 7 bases not matched to a gene; V was cut back by 0 bases and J by 4 bases. The CDR3 totals 16 residues. CDR1 and CDR2 from the germline V gene are MNHNY and SVGAGI (reference sequence).

CDR3 bases: TGTGCCAGCAGCGGGACTTCTTACGAGCAGTACTTC. This sequence encodes CASSGTSYEQYF. The rearrangement links TRBV11-2 to TRBJ2-7; possibly TRBD2 for D (6 bases). Trimming left V 5 bases short and J 4 bases short, with 9 bases between. Germline lookup yields CDR1 SGHAT and CDR2 FQNNGV. The CDR3 loop spans 12 amino acids.

This clone has only one observation. The chain joins TRBV4-3 to TRBJ2-1; 7 bases are a match to TRBD2. Per the germline V gene, CDR1 is LGHNA and CDR2 is YSLEER. The CDR3 length is 16 residues. J lost 0 bases, V lost 0 bases, and 2 bases had no gene match. In DNA, the CDR3 is TGCGCCAGCAGCCAAGATGGCGGGAGCTCCTACAATGAGCAGTTCTTC. Amino acid sequence: CASSQDGGSSYNEQFF.

V is TRBV9 and J is TRBJ2-1; a weak D match, TRBD1 (6 bases). Germline lookup yields CDR1 SGDLS and CDR2 YYNGEE. The CDR3 totals 19 residues. The V and J ends lost 0 bases and 0 bases respectively, with 19 bases between them. CDR3 DNA: TGTGCCAGCAGCGTAGCTTCCGGCAGGGGCCAAACCTCCTACAATGAGCAGTTCTTC. Protein sequence: CASSVASGRGQTSYNEQFF.

The rearrangement uses TRBV7-9 and TRBJ1-1; D not resolved. The CDR3 length is 13 residues. The germline CDR1 and CDR2 sequences are SEHNR and FQNEAQ (reference sequence). With 2 bases removed from V and 1 base from J, the gap between germline ends came to 5 bases. The CDR3 sequence: CASSLFENTEAFF. DNA for the CDR3: TGTGCCAGCAGCTTATTTGAGAACACTGAAGCTTTCTTT.

The table lists this clone with a few counts. This chain connects TRBV7-9 to TRBJ1-6; 7 bases align to TRBD1. This CDR3 has 14 residues. CDR1 and CDR2 from the germline V gene are SEHNR and FQNEAQ (reference sequence). The trim removed 9 bases at V and 6 bases at J, leaving 8 bases unmatched. The chain's CDR3 is CASNRGSLNSPLHF. CDR3 nucleotide sequence: TGTGCCAGTAACAGGGGCTCGCTTAATTCACCCCTCCACTTT.

V gene TRBV6-1 combines with J gene TRBJ2-1, with 7 bases matching TRBD2. The J segment lost 4 bases and the V segment lost 3 bases, leaving 6 bases of the junction unmatched. This CDR3 region has 15 residues. Looked up from germline, CDR1 is MNHNS and CDR2 is SASEGT. The CDR3 region has the DNA TGTGCCAGCAGTGAGACGGGGGGACGGTACAATGAGCAGTTCTTC. It translates to CASSETGGRYNEQFF.

A note on this clone: The junction and the germline gene differ at one end; a read error may be behind it. The chain employs TRBV2 and TRBJ2-5, with a possible D match to TRBD1 (7 bases). Per the germline V gene, CDR1 is SNHLY and CDR2 is FYNNEI. The CDR3 has 13 residues. As DNA, the CDR3 is TGTGCCAGCAGTGAAGCAGGGGGCGCGGGGCTCCACTTC. Amino acid sequence: CASSEAGGAGLHF.

The chain carries TRBV5-1 and TRBJ2-5, with D unresolved. CDR1 and CDR2 from the germline V gene are SGHRS and YFSETQ. Trimming stripped 4 bases from V and 1 base from J, with 2 bases between. This CDR3 has 11 residues. CDR3 in amino acids: CASSTQETQYF. DNA of the CDR3: TGCGCCAGCAGCACCCAAGAGACCCAGTACTTC. Combining the CDR3 with reference TRBV5-1 and TRBJ2-5 gives the whole variable domain KAGVTQTPRYLIKTRGQQVTLSCSPISGHRSVSWYQQTPGQGLQFLFEYFSETQRNKGNFPGRFSGRQFSNSRSEMNVSTLELGDSALYLCASSTQETQYFGPGTRLLVL.

This chain links TRBV6-1 with TRBJ2-7; D ambiguous. V lost 5 bases, J lost 2 bases, and 10 bases lay in between. The CDR3 is 13 amino acids. Per germline, CDR1 MNHNS and CDR2 SASEGT. The CDR3 protein is CASSMKGPYEQYF. The CDR3 DNA reads as TGTGCCAGCAGTATGAAGGGCCCCTACGAGCAGTACTTC.

A single count supports this clone. The rearrangement joins TRBV5-8 to TRBJ1-6; 11 nucleotides agree with TRBD1. This CDR3 spans 14 amino acids. The ends lost 5 bases at V and 9 bases at J; junction bases unmatched: 4. Germline lookup yields CDR1 SGHTS and CDR2 YDEGEE. The CDR3 protein is CASRRTGGPSPLHF. CDR3 bases: TGTGCCAGCAGAAGGACAGGGGGCCCTTCACCCCTCCACTTT.

The chain links TRBV29-1 to TRBJ2-2; D gene ambiguous. Germline loops: CDR1 SQVTM, CDR2 ANQGSEA. The CDR3 extends over 13 amino acids. Trimming took 3 bases from V and 0 from J, leaving 5 bases between them. The CDR3 nucleotides are TGCAGCGTTGAGTCTGCGAACACCGGGGAGCTGTTTTTT. It is translated as CSVESANTGELFF.

The chain is built from TRBV9 and TRBJ2-7; perhaps TRBD2 as D (6 bases). Per the germline V gene, CDR1 is SGDLS and CDR2 is YYNGEE. V lost 3 bases and J 3 bases, leaving 13 bases between the germline ends. The length of the CDR3 is 14 residues. As DNA, the CDR3 is TGTGCCAGCAGCGCAGGGACGGAGGGCTACGAGCAGTACTTC. Its translation: CASSAGTEGYEQYF.

The chain combines TRBV9 with TRBJ2-7; D not resolved. Trimming took off 0 bases at V and 5 bases at J, with 6 bases between the two ends. Per the germline V gene, CDR1 is SGDLS and CDR2 is YYNGEE. CDR3 length equals 12 residues. The CDR3 region has the DNA TGTGCCAGCAGCGTAGCTGAGAACGAGCAGTACTTC. Translated, it gives CASSVAENEQYF.

This chain links TRBV28 with TRBJ2-7; 10 nucleotides agree with TRBD2. The J segment lost 6 bases and the V segment lost 4 bases, leaving 6 bases of the junction unmatched. Germline lookup yields CDR1 MDHEN and CDR2 SYDVKM. The CDR3 is 14 residues long. The CDR3 DNA sequence: TGTGCCAGCAGTTATAGCGGGGGGACGATCGAGCAGTACTTC. Amino acids: CASSYSGGTIEQYF. Based on the CDR3 plus reference TRBV28 and TRBJ2-7, the full variable domain is DVKVTQSSRYLVKRTGEKVFLECVQDMDHENMFWYRQDPGLGLRLIYFSYDVKMKEKGDIPEGYSVSREKKERFSLILESASTNQTSMYLCASSYSGGTIEQYFGPGTRLTVT.

The V call is TRBV29-1, the J call TRBJ2-1; 7 nucleotides line up with TRBD2. The CDR3 contains 13 residues. With V trimmed by 5 bases and J by 7 bases, 8 bases remained unmatched. The germline CDR1 and CDR2 sequences are SQVTM and ANQGSEA. The CDR3 is CSVRGRAGNEQFF. The CDR3 nucleotides read TGCAGCGTTCGTGGGAGGGCAGGTAATGAGCAGTTCTTC.

The chain carries TRBV5-1 and TRBJ2-1; D remains unclear. V shed 3 bases and J shed 4 bases, with 20 bases lying between them. The germline gives CDR1 SGHRS, CDR2 YFSETQ. The CDR3 is 17 amino acids. The CDR3, as DNA: TGCGCCAGCAGCTGGCGGACGAGACTCTCCCCTTACAATGAGCAGTTCTTC. It yields the protein CASSWRTRLSPYNEQFF.

This sequence joins TRBV5-1 and TRBJ1-1; a weak D match, TRBD1 (6 bases). The CDR3 runs 15 residues. CDR1 SGHRS and CDR2 YFSETQ come from the germline V gene. The V gene lost 4 bases and the J gene lost 0 bases, with 13 bases spanning the gap. The DNA for the CDR3 is TGCGCCAGCAGCGCAAACCAGGGGTTGAACACTGAAGCTTTCTTT. Translating it yields CASSANQGLNTEAFF.

V is TRBV6-5 and J is TRBJ1-4, with TRBD1 matching over 7 bases. After removal of 6 bases from V and 0 bases from J, the junction contained 4 bases not matched to a gene. The CDR3 spans 15 residues. Germline loops: CDR1 MNHEY, CDR2 SVGAGI. The CDR3 bases are TGTGCCAGCAGGCGACAGGGTACAACTAATGAAAAACTGTTTTTT. This sequence encodes CASRRQGTTNEKLFF.

The V call is TRBV27, the J call TRBJ2-1; TRBD2 aligns across 8 bases. The CDR3 consists of 14 residues. Trimming removed 6 bases from V and 3 bases from J; junction bases left unmatched: 4. Germline V gives CDR1 MNHEY, CDR2 SMNVEV (reference sequence). This CDR3 reads CASRPGGDYNEQFF. The CDR3 bases are TGTGCCAGCAGACCGGGGGGGGACTACAATGAGCAGTTCTTC.

This chain connects TRBV19 to TRBJ2-7; perhaps TRBD2 as D (7 bases). V shed 2 bases and J shed 6 bases, with 20 bases lying between them. Germline V gene lookup returns CDR1 LNHDA and CDR2 SQIVND (reference sequence). This CDR3 has 16 amino acids. The CDR3 nucleotides are TGTGCCAGTAGTATAATAGGGGGGGCGAGGATCGGCGAGCAGTACTTC. Residues: CASSIIGGARIGEQYF.

V gene TRBV4-2 combines with J gene TRBJ2-7, with 8 bases matching TRBD2. Germline loops: CDR1 LGHNA, CDR2 YNFKEQ. There are 16 residues in the CDR3. V shed 2 bases, J shed 2 bases, and the junction held 8 bases outside the gene matches. The CDR3 sequence is CASSQLGLADTYEQYF. The CDR3 DNA reads as TGTGCCAGCAGCCAACTAGGACTAGCCGACACCTACGAGCAGTACTTC.